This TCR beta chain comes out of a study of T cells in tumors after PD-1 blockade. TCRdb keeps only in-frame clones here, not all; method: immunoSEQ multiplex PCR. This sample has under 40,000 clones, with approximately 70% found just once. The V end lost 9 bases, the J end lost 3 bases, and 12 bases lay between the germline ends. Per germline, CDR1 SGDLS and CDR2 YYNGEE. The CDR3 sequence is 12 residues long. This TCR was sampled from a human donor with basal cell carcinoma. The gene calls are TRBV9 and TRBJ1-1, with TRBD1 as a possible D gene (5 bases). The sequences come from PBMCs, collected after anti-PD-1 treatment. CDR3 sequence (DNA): TGTGCCACGGGACGGGAGGACACTGAAGCTTTCTTT. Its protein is CATGREDTEAFF.